This T cell receptor (beta chain) was recovered during a study of T cell changes during pregnancy in multiple sclerosis. Only in-frame clones appear in the TCRdb table, and some are missing; sequencing was by immunoSEQ multiplex PCR. The profile covers around 40,000 clones, with roughly 90% appearing a single time and 5% to 6.5% taken by the ten largest. The V gene's germline CDR1 is MDHEN and CDR2 SYDVKM. The CDR3 consists of 15 residues. V dropped 6 bases and J dropped 3; count of bases not matched to a gene: 6. The chain combines TRBV28 with TRBJ1-5; 9 positions match TRBD1. The sample was CD8+ T cells from peripheral blood mononuclear cells, taken in the third trimester of pregnancy. The source is a female donor with multiple sclerosis, enrolled in a pregnancy study. The chain's CDR3 is CASRRRDRDNQPQHF. The CDR3 DNA reads as TGTGCCAGCAGACGCCGGGACAGGGACAATCAGCCCCAGCATTTT.